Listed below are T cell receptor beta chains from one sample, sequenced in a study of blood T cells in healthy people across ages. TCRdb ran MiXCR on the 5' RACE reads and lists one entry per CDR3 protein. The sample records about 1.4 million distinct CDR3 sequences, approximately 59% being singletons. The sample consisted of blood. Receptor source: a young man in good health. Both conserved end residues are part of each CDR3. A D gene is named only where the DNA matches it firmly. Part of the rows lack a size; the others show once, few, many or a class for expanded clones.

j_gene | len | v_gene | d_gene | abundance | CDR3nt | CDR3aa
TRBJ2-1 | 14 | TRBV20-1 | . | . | TGCAGTGCTCCACTCCCTGGGGACTACAATGAGCAGTTCTTC | CSAPLPGDYNEQFF
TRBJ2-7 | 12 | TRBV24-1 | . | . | TGTGCCACCAGCGACCCAGGGAACGAGCAGTACTTC | CATSDPGNEQYF
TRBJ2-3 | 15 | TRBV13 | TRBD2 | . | TGTGCCAGCAGCCTAGGACTAGCGGAATACGGTACGCAGTATTTT | CASSLGLAEYGTQYF
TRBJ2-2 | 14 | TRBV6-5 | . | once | TGTGCCAGCAGTTTACAAACGAACACCGGGGAGCTGTTTTTT | CASSLQTNTGELFF
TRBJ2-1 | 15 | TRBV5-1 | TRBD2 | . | TGCGCCAGCAGCTTGGATGGCGGGGGGGTCAATGAGCAGTTCTTC | CASSLDGGGVNEQFF
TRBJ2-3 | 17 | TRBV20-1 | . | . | TGCAGTGCTAGAGATACATGGGACCCCAGATGGGTAGATACGCAGTATTTT | CSARDTWDPRWVDTQYF
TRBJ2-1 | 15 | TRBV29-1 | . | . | TGCAGCGTTGAGGGCAGGGGCGGCAACAACAATGAGCAGTTCTTC | CSVEGRGGNNNEQFF
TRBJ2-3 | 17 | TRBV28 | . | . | TGTGCCAGCAGACACCTTCGGCAGCGCTGGCCCACAGATACGCAGTATTTT | CASRHLRQRWPTDTQYF
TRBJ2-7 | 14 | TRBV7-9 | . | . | TGTGCCAGCAGCACCGGCCGGACGGTCTACGAGCAGTACTTC | CASSTGRTVYEQYF
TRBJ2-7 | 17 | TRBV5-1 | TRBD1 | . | TGCGCCAGCAGCCTGGGACAGGGGGCATCCGTAATCTACGAGCAGTACTTC | CASSLGQGASVIYEQYF